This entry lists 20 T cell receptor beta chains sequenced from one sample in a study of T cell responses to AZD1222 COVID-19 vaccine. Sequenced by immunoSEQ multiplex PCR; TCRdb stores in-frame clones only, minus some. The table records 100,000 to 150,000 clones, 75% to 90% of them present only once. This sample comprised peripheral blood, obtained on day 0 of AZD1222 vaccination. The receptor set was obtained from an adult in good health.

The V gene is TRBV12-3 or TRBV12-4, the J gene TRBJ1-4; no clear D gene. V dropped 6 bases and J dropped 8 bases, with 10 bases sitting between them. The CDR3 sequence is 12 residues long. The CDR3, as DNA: TGTGCCAGCAGACCGTATGGGGAAAAACTGTTTTTT. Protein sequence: CASRPYGEKLFF.

CDR3: CASSPTKGRDYGYTF. The CDR3 DNA reads TGTGCCAGCTCACCCACCAAGGGTAGGGACTATGGCTACACCTTC. The chain links TRBV18 to TRBJ1-2; no clear D gene. V lost 3 bases to trimming and J lost 3 bases, with 14 bases between them. The germline gives CDR1 KGHSH, CDR2 LQKENI. There are 15 residues in the CDR3.

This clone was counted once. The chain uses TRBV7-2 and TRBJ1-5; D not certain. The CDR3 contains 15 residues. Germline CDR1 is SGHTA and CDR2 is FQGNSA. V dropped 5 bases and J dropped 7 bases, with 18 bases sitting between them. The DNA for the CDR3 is TGTGCCAGCAGCCCCGACGTAAGAAGGGAGCAGCCCCAGCATTTT. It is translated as CASSPDVRREQPQHF.

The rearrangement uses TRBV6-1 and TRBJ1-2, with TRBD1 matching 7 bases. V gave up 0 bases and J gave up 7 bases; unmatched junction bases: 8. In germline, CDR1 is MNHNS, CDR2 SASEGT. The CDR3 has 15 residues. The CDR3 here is CASSEAARGLAGYTF. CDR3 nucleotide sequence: TGTGCCAGCAGTGAAGCGGCCAGGGGGTTGGCTGGCTACACCTTC.

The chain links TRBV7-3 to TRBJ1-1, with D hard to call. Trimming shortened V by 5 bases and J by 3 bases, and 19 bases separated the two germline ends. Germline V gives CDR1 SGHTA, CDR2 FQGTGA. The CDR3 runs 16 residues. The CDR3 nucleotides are TGTGCCAGCAGCCCTTCGGGCGGGTTGAGGGACACTGAAGCTTTCTTT. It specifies CASSPSGGLRDTEAFF.

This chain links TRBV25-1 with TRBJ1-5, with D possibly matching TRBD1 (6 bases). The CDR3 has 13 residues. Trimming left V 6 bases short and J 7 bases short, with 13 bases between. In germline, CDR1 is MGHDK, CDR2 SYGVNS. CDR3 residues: CASSPGVGQPQHF. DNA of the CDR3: TGTGCCAGCAGCCCAGGGGTAGGACAGCCCCAGCATTTT.

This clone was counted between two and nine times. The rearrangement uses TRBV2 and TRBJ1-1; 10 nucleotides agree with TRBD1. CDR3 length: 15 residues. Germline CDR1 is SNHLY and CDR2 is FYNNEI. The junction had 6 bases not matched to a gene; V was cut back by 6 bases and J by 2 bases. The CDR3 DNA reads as TGTGCCAGCAGAAATAGGGACAGGGGAAACACTGAAGCTTTCTTT. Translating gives CASRNRDRGNTEAFF.

This CDR3 reads CASSMTENQPQHF. Written as DNA, the CDR3 is TGTGCCAGTAGTATGACTGAAAATCAGCCCCAGCATTTT. The gene calls are TRBV19 and TRBJ1-5; D is ambiguous. The CDR3 has 13 amino acids. CDR1 LNHDA and CDR2 SQIVND come from the germline V gene (reference sequence). Trimming pared 3 bases from V and 4 bases from J, leaving 7 bases between. Supplemented by reference TRBV19 and TRBJ1-5, the full variable domain reads DGGITQSPKYLFRKEGQNVTLSCEQNLNHDAMYWYRQDPGQGLRLIYYSQIVNDFQKGDIAEGYSVSREKKESFPLTVTSAQKNPTAFYLCASSMTENQPQHFGDGTRLSIL.

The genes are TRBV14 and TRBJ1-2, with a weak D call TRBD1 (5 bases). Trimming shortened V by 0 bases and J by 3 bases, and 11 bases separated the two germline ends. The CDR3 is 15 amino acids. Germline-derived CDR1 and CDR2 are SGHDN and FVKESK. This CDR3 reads CASSQDIAGYYGYTF. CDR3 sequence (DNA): TGTGCCAGCAGCCAAGACATTGCAGGGTACTATGGCTACACCTTC. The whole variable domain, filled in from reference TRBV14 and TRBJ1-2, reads EAGVTQFPSHSVIEKGQTVTLRCDPISGHDNLYWYRRVMGKEIKFLLHFVKESKQDESGMPNNRFLAERTGGTYSTLKVQPAELEDSGVYFCASSQDIAGYYGYTFGSGTRLTVV.

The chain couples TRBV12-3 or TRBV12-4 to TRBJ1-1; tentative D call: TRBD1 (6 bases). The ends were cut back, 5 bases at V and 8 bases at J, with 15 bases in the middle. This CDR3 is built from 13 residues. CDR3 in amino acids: CASSPRQAHEAFF. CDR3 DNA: TGTGCCAGCAGTCCGCGACAGGCCCACGAAGCTTTCTTT.

The CDR3 sequence: CASSRTTGLYGYTF. In DNA, the CDR3 is TGTGCCAGCAGCAGAACGACAGGGCTCTATGGCTACACCTTC. The chain employs TRBV6-2 or TRBV6-3 and TRBJ1-2, with 7 positions matching TRBD1. The CDR3 consists of 14 residues. Unmatched junction bases numbered 8, after V lost 6 bases and J lost 4 bases. Germline V lookup: CDR1 MNHEY, CDR2 SVGEGT.

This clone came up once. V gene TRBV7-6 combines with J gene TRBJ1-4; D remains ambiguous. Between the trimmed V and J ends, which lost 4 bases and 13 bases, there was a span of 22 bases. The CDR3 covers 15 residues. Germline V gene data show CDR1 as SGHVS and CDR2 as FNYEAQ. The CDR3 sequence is CASSSKLGVVPRLFF. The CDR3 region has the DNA TGTGCCAGCAGCTCGAAATTGGGAGTAGTCCCACGACTGTTTTTT. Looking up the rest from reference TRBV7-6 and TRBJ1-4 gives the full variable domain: GAGVSQSPRYKVTKRGQDVALRCDPISGHVSLYWYRQALGQGPEFLTYFNYEAQQDKSGLPNDRFSAERPEGSISTLTIQRTEQRDSAMYRCASSSKLGVVPRLFFGSGTQLSVL.

Here the CDR3 reads CASRSSGGAVEQFF. The CDR3 DNA reads as TGTGCCAGCAGATCTAGCGGGGGGGCAGTTGAGCAGTTCTTC. The J gene is TRBJ2-1, the V gene TRBV2; 12 bases agree with TRBD2. Germline V CDR1 and CDR2: SNHLY, FYNNEI. V lost 6 bases and J lost 9; bases outside the gene matches: 6. This CDR3 contains 14 residues.

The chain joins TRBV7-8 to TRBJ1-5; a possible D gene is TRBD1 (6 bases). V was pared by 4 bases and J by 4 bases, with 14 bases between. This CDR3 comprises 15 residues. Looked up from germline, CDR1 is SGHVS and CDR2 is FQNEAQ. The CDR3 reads CASSSQLQGNQPQHF. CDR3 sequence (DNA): TGTGCCAGCAGCTCGCAACTTCAGGGGAATCAGCCCCAGCATTTT.

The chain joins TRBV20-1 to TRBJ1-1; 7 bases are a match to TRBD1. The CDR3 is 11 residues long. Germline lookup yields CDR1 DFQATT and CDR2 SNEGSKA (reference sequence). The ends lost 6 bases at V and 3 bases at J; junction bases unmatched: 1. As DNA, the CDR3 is TGCAGTGCCAGGGGGGACACTGAAGCTTTCTTT. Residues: CSARGDTEAFF.

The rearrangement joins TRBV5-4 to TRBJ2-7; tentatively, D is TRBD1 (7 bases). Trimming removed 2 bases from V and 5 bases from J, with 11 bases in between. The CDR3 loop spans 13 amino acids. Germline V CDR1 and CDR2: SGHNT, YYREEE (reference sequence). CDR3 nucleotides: TGTGCCAGCAGCTTCAGGGGGGACAACGAGCAGTACTTC. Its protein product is CASSFRGDNEQYF.

The CDR3 sequence is CASSLIRGINEKLFF. The CDR3 DNA follows: TGTGCCAGCAGCCTAATCAGGGGAATTAATGAAAAACTGTTTTTT. The V and J genes are TRBV14 and TRBJ1-4; tentative D call: TRBD1 (6 bases). The germline V gene encodes CDR1 SGHDN and CDR2 FVKESK. Trimming left V 4 bases short and J 4 bases short, with 13 bases between. This CDR3 has 15 residues.

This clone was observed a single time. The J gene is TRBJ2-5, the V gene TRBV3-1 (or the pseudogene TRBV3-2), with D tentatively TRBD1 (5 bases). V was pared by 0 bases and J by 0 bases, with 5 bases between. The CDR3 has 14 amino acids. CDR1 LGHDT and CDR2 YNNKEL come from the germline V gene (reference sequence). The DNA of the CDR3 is TGTGCCAGCAGCCAAGACAGGGACCAAGAGACCCAGTACTTC. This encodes CASSQDRDQETQYF.

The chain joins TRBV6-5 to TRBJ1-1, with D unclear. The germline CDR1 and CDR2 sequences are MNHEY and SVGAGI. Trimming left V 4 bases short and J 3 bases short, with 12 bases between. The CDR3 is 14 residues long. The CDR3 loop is CASSSRPVDTEAFF. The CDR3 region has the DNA TGTGCCAGCAGTTCTCGTCCGGTTGACACTGAAGCTTTCTTT.

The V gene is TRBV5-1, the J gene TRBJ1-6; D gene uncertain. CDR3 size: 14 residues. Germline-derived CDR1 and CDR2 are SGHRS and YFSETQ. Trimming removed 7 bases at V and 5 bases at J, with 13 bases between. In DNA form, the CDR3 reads TGCGCCAGCGCCCTGGCAGCCCATAATTCACCCCTCCACTTT. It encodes CASALAAHNSPLHF.